This T cell receptor (beta chain) is from a study of monozygotic twins with inflammatory bowel disease. Study-wide points: Support for any single strong IBD-associated signal or clonotype was not found.

Of note for this clonotype: The antigen remains undetermined.

Following a re-call of the 5' RACE reads, TCRdb has one entry per CDR3 protein and lacks DNA. The listing contains fewer than 400,000 distinct CDR3 sequences. This TCR was recovered from a human donor with ulcerative colitis or Crohn's disease, or a healthy co-twin of an affected twin (not recorded which). Sequenced: blood.

CDR3 sequence: CASSERGGQETQYF. The chain has TRBV6-1 and TRBJ2-5; there is no DNA to check the TCRdb D call of TRBD1. Germline CDR1 MNHNS, CDR2 SASEGT. The CDR3 runs 14 residues.